This T cell receptor (beta chain) derives from a study of blood T cell repertoires in COVID-19 (dated by TCRdb to 2020 to 2022). About the full investigation: Samples covering the acute and convalescent phases of COVID-19 were provided by collaborators in the United States, Italy and Spain. Samples were obtained from the ongoing ImmuneRACE study (first 160 participants) and from over 1,000 subjects provided by 6 global collaborators. The repertoires were made available in a free public database intended to serve as a resource for research on the immune response to SARS-CoV-2. Where HLA class I and class II types were available, the types were taken from metadata supplied by the sample provider, not from assay-based typing. Sample metadata almost always included a de-identified subject ID, COVID-19 status, age in years and sex. The dataset comprised deeply sampled blood TCRbeta repertoires from subjects exposed to, actively infected with, or recovered from COVID-19. The prospective study material was composed of cDNA or gDNA derived from T cells, B-cell-depleted T cells, or PBMCs.

In the prospective study, participants were about 18 to 100 years old, resided in about 25 geographic areas of the United States, and were enrolled through a virtual design. In the prospective study, participants were assigned to cohorts based on the clinical history participants reported in a screening survey and a study questionnaire. A participant counted as exposed if, within 2 weeks of entering the study, that participant had been in contact with someone who had a PCR-confirmed or clinician-diagnosed COVID-19 case. Mobile phlebotomists in the prospective study collected whole blood, serum and a nasopharyngeal or oropharyngeal swab from every participant. Prospective study participants could optionally give additional blood draws and questionnaires over an approximately 2-month period. Before DNA extraction, prospective study blood samples were shipped either frozen or at room temperature.

Concerning this clone itself: Its specific antigen is unknown. No much larger clone exists at a distance of one base, and base qualities are not known.

TCRbeta CDR3 regions were amplified from genomic DNA using the immunoSEQ Assay, a bias-controlled multiplex PCR. The original pipeline was this. Within the assay, amplification of reference gene primers was used to estimate how many nucleated cells each sample contained. To quantify the absolute abundance of each unique TCRbeta CDR3 rearrangement, sequence reads were collapsed and filtered. For each sample, productive Simpson clonality was calculated by taking the square root of Simpson's diversity index across productive rearrangements. The immuneACCESS repertoire file appears here via TCRdb, limited to in-frame rearrangements. These files lack a portion of the clones; in checked studies, under half of the deficit traces to unresolved V genes, and the cause of the others is not known. That table is the source of V, J and clone size, and D and trimming were worked out from the DNA. The sample table lists about 260,000 clones, around nine tenths of them with a count of one. The top ten hold 2.5% to 3.5% of the sample.

Study-level results and caveats: The quantity of clinical and demographic metadata differed by source and by participant and was supplied without curation.

There are 17 amino acids in the CDR3, from cysteine to phenylalanine inclusive. CDR3 DNA only is kept here, 51 bases in frame from base 1. Cut back by 1 base and 4 bases, the V and J ends lie 19 bases apart. As encoded in the germline V gene, CDR1 is SGHVS while CDR2 is FQNEAQ. Sample: PBMCs or T cells enriched from blood (not recorded which). In this chain, TRBV7-8 is recombined with TRBJ1-2, with the identity of the D gene unclear. The receptor was derived from a woman aged 40 to 50 who had been exposed to COVID-19. The DNA is as follows: TGTGCCAGCAGCTTAGTTGGCCAGCGGGGAACGGCCTATGGCTACACCTTC. The translation is CASSLVGQRGTAYGYTF.